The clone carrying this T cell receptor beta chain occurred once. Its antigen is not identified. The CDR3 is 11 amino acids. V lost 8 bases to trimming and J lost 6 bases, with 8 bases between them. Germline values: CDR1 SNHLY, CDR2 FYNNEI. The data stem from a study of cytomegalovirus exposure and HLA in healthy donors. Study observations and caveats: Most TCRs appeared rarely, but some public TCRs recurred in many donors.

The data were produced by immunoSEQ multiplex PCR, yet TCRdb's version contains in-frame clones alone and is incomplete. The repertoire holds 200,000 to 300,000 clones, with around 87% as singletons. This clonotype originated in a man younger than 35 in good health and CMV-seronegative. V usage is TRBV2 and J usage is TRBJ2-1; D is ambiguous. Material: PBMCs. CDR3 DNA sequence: TGTGCCAGCGCCGGGTTCAATGAGCAGTTCTTC. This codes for CASAGFNEQFF.